This is a list of T cell receptor beta chains from one sample in a study of T cell responses to AZD1222 COVID-19 vaccine. This table comes from immunoSEQ multiplex PCR, and its TCRdb copy is limited to in-frame clones, with some not included. Of fewer than 250,000 clones listed, about 92% are singletons. This specimen was peripheral blood, taken on day 0 of AZD1222 vaccination. All receptors come from an adult in good health. Both conserved end residues are part of each CDR3. The D gene is left open where the match is weak. Some rows have no size entry. The others give once, few or many, or a class for an expanded clone.

TRBV5-1	.	.	TRBJ1-3	15	TGCGCCAGCAGCTTGGGACCGGGAAATGGAAACACCATATATTTT	CASSLGPGNGNTIYF
TRBV7-9	.	TRBD1	TRBJ1-4	14	TGTGCCAGCAGCTTAGGAGGGGGCGAGGGAAAACTGTTTTTT	CASSLGGGEGKLFF
TRBV9	.	.	TRBJ1-5	13	TGTGCCAGCAGCCCAGGAGGGAAACAGCCCCAGCATTTT	CASSPGGKQPQHF
TRBV6-1	.	.	TRBJ1-1	14	TGTGCCAGCAGTGAAGTAGGGGGTAACACTGAAGCTTTCTTT	CASSEVGGNTEAFF
TRBV5-4	.	.	TRBJ2-7	11	TGTGCCAGCAGCTCCTACAACGAGCAGTACTTC	CASSSYNEQYF
TRBV27	.	.	TRBJ2-1	12	TGTGCCAGCAGTTTTTGGGGGAATGAGCAGTTCTTC	CASSFWGNEQFF
TRBV24-1	.	TRBD1	TRBJ1-2	18	TGTGCCACCAGTGATTATCGGGCCCAGGGACAGCTGATTTATGGCTACACCTTC	CATSDYRAQGQLIYGYTF
TRBV3-1/TRBV3-2	.	.	TRBJ1-3	14	TGTGCCAGCAGCCTACAGGGTTTTGGAGACACCATATATTTT	CASSLQGFGDTIYF
TRBV18	once	TRBD2	TRBJ2-1	15	TGTGCCAGCTCCCCGCCGGGACTAGCCTTCAATGAGCAGTTCTTC	CASSPPGLAFNEQFF
TRBV19	.	.	TRBJ1-6	15	TGTGCCAGTAGTATAGTAGGCCAGGGGAATTCACCCCTCCACTTT	CASSIVGQGNSPLHF
TRBV14	.	.	TRBJ1-2	15	TGTGCCAGCAGCCGGCTCGACCGGGCCATCTATGGCTACACCTTC	CASSRLDRAIYGYTF
TRBV4-2	.	TRBD1	TRBJ2-7	16	TGTGCCAGCAGCCAAGAGACCGGGACAGGGGGCCACGAGCAGTACTTC	CASSQETGTGGHEQYF
TRBV11-2	.	.	TRBJ1-6	15	TGTGCCAGCAGCCCCACGGGGGGGGGTATGACACCCCTCCACTTT	CASSPTGGGMTPLHF
TRBV9	.	TRBD1	TRBJ1-6	14	TGTGCCAGCAGCGGGGGACAGGGCGCTTCACCCCTCCACTTT	CASSGGQGASPLHF
TRBV6-5	once	.	TRBJ2-1	14	TGTGCCAGCAGGCCCCCCATAGCAGGGACCGCGGGGTTCTTC	CASRPPIAGTAGFF
TRBV5-4	.	.	TRBJ1-1	15	TGTGCCAGCAGCCGGGTTTTGGGGCAATATTCTGAAGCTTTCTTT	CASSRVLGQYSEAFF
TRBV7-9	.	.	TRBJ2-3	16	TGTGCCAGCAGCACCCTTTACAGTGGTCGCACAGATACGCAGTATTTT	CASSTLYSGRTDTQYF
TRBV27	once	.	TRBJ1-1	13	TGTGCCAGCAGTCCAGGGTTGAACACTGAAGCTTTCTTT	CASSPGLNTEAFF
TRBV12-2	few	.	TRBJ1-4	16	TGTGCAAGTCGCCCAAAACAGACAGGGTCGGCGGAAAAACTGTTTTTT	CASRPKQTGSAEKLFF
TRBV13	.	.	TRBJ2-2	15	TGTGCCAGCAGCTCCCTCGGGGGGCCCACCGGGGAGCTGTTTTTT	CASSSLGGPTGELFF
TRBV12-3/TRBV12-4	.	.	TRBJ2-5	13	TGTGCCAGCAGTTTCCGTCAAGGAGAGACCCAGTACTTC	CASSFRQGETQYF
TRBV7-9	.	.	TRBJ2-7	15	TGTGCCAGCAGCTTAGGTGGCCTCATGACCTACGAGCAGTACTTC	CASSLGGLMTYEQYF
TRBV2	.	.	TRBJ2-1	11	TGTGCCAGTAAGCTAGGTTCTGAGCAGTTCTTC	CASKLGSEQFF
TRBV10-2	.	TRBD1	TRBJ1-4	12	TGCGCCAGCGGACAGGGAAATGAAAAACTGTTTTTT	CASGQGNEKLFF
TRBV9	.	.	TRBJ1-1	13	TGTGCCAGCAGCGTAGAGGCCCCCACTGAAGCTTTCTTT	CASSVEAPTEAFF
TRBV7-8	.	.	TRBJ2-5	14	TGTGCCAGCAGCCTCAGGCTTAACCAAGAGACCCAGTACTTC	CASSLRLNQETQYF
TRBV19	.	.	TRBJ2-1	15	TGTGCCAGTAACGCCCGACGGGGGTCTCGAGATGAGCAGTTCTTC	CASNARRGSRDEQFF
TRBV5-1	.	.	TRBJ2-2	14	TGCGCCGGAAGACCCGGCTCGAATACCGGGGAGCTGTTTTTT	CAGRPGSNTGELFF
TRBV24-1	.	TRBD2	TRBJ2-5	14	TGTGCCACCAGTGATTTGGGGAGGGAAGAGACCCAGTACTTC	CATSDLGREETQYF
TRBV12-5	.	.	TRBJ2-1	12	TGTGCTAGTGGCTTCACCGAGAATGAGCAGTTCTTC	CASGFTENEQFF
TRBV9	.	TRBD1	TRBJ1-6	15	TGTGCCAGCAGCGTAGTAGGAACAGGGGGTTCACCCCTCCACTTT	CASSVVGTGGSPLHF
TRBV9	.	.	TRBJ1-5	14	TGTGCCAGCAGCGCGGGTCTTCACAATCAGCCCCAGCATTTT	CASSAGLHNQPQHF
TRBV19	.	.	TRBJ1-5	14	TGTGCCAGTACCGTCCCTGGCAGTAATCAGCCCCAGCATTTT	CASTVPGSNQPQHF
TRBV6-4	.	TRBD1	TRBJ1-1	14	TGTGCCAGCAGAGCCGGACAGGGGTACACTGAAGCTTTCTTT	CASRAGQGYTEAFF
TRBV7-9	.	TRBD2	TRBJ2-1	15	TGTGCCAGCAGCCCCCCCGGACTAGCGAGTAATGAGCAGTTCTTC	CASSPPGLASNEQFF
TRBV28	.	.	TRBJ1-2	13	TGTGCCAGCAGTTTAAACGAAAACTATGGCTACACCTTC	CASSLNENYGYTF
TRBV30	.	TRBD1	TRBJ1-2	15	TGTGCCTGGAGCGCGGACAGGACCGTCGGCGATGGCTACACCTTC	CAWSADRTVGDGYTF
TRBV10-2	.	.	TRBJ1-3	14	TGCGCCAGCAGCAGACAGTCCCCTGGAAACACCATATATTTT	CASSRQSPGNTIYF
TRBV5-4	once	TRBD2	TRBJ2-1	16	TGTGCCAGCAGCTTATTAGCGGGGAGCTCCTACAATGAGCAGTTCTTC	CASSLLAGSSYNEQFF
TRBV7-8	.	TRBD1	TRBJ2-5	15	TGTGCCAGCAGCTTACGGACAGGGGGGAGGGAGACCCAGTACTTC	CASSLRTGGRETQYF
TRBV6-5	.	.	TRBJ1-2	14	TGTGCCAGCAGGATGGACGCCGTCGGGGATGGCTACACCTTC	CASRMDAVGDGYTF
TRBV9	once	.	TRBJ1-3	15	TGTGCCAGCAGCGTAGGGACAGAAAGGAAGGACACCATATATTTT	CASSVGTERKDTIYF
TRBV7-2	.	.	TRBJ2-7	17	TGTGCCAGCAGCAAGACGGCTAGCGCTACTAGCTCCTACGAGCAGTACTTC	CASSKTASATSSYEQYF
TRBV5-1	.	TRBD1	TRBJ2-5	14	TGCGCCAGCAGCTCCCAGGGGGCCCAAGAGACCCAGTACTTC	CASSSQGAQETQYF
TRBV18	.	TRBD1	TRBJ1-1	14	TGTGCCAGCTCACCCGGACAGGGAGGCACTGAAGCTTTCTTT	CASSPGQGGTEAFF
TRBV18	.	.	TRBJ1-5	12	TGTGCCAGTAGGGGGGGGAATCAGCCCCAGCATTTT	CASRGGNQPQHF
TRBV30	.	TRBD1	TRBJ1-2	16	TGTGCCTGGGACCCTCAACGGACAGGGAGGGATGGCGGCTACACCTTC	CAWDPQRTGRDGGYTF
TRBV18	.	.	TRBJ1-1	12	TGTGCCAGTTCCGAAGACGGTCTGGTAGCTTTCTTT	CASSEDGLVAFF
TRBV5-1	once	TRBD2	TRBJ2-3	15	TGCGCCAGCAGTTTTAGCGGGGGTAGCACAGATACGCAGTATTTT	CASSFSGGSTDTQYF
TRBV6-5	.	.	TRBJ2-7	14	TGTGCCAGCAGGACGGGACGGAGCTCCTACGAGCAGTACTTC	CASRTGRSSYEQYF